This T cell receptor beta chain came from a study of beta chain features in type 1 diabetes. Study information: Analysis included about 110 million sorted cells drawn from all samples.

The CDR3 covers 12 residues. Germline-derived CDR1 and CDR2 are SNHLY and FYNNEI. V lost 6 bases, J lost 5 bases, and 10 bases lay in between. Of the isolated RNA, all was reverse transcribed, and so the sequenced material was expressed TCRB transcripts. Profiled with immunoSEQ multiplex PCR; TCRdb holds only in-frame clones, not every one. Of roughly 250,000 clones in the sample, 9.6% are singletons; the top ten hold under 0.045%. Concerning this clone: Its matching antigen is unknown.

General study findings and limits: At VDJ recombination sites, type 1 diabetes patients had fewer insertions and more deleted nucleotides. cDNA-based reads could over-represent cells with high TCR expression.

Cells sorted by CD45RO/CCR7/CD25/CD127/CD95/CD27 comprised CD4+ naive, central memory, regulatory and stem cell-like memory cells. The receptor comes from a woman aged 18 to 35 in good health. The J gene is TRBJ1-1, the V gene TRBV2; D remains unclear. The material sequenced was naive CD4+ T cells from blood. In nucleotides, the CDR3 is TGTGCCAGCAGGGGAGATGGGACTGAAGCTTTCTTT. This sequence encodes CASRGDGTEAFF. Filled out from reference TRBV2 and TRBJ1-1, the complete variable domain reads EPEVTQTPSHQVTQMGQEVILRCVPISNHLYFYWYRQILGQKVEFLVSFYNNEISEKSEIFDDQFSVERPDGSNFTLKIRSTKLEDSAMYFCASRGDGTEAFFGQGTRLTVV.